The subject of this entry is one T cell receptor beta chain. Its antigen is currently not known. Base quality data are lacking; no much larger clone is found one base away. Systemically healthy Caucasian individuals from Russia, 39 in total and aged 6 to 90 years, were included as donors. About 9.1 milliliters of peripheral blood were collected from each donor into EDTA-treated Vacutainer tubes. Ficoll-Paque density-gradient centrifugation was used to isolate PBMCs, with at least 7 million obtained per sample. Trizol reagent was used to extract total RNA from the PBMCs, yielding at least 5.5 micrograms per sample. Naive CD45RAhigh/CD27high T cell percentages were measured by flow cytometry on a PBMC aliquot from every donor. Library generation was performed with 5' RACE. TCRdb records Illumina HiSeq 2500 as the sequencer. A second PCR of 7 to 11 cycles was performed with a sample-barcoded 5' primer and a J-beta primer mix. A template-switch 5' adaptor carrying 12 random nucleotides introduced a unique molecular identifier onto each TCR beta cDNA molecule. At least 3 million CDR3-containing paired-end reads were obtained from each sample. First-strand cDNA was synthesized from all RNA with the Mint cDNA synthesis kit, primed by a TRBC-specific oligonucleotide. After uracil-DNA glycosylase treatment, a first 18-cycle PCR used universal primers M1SS and BC2_uni_R on all cDNA. Turning to the authors' computational methods: Normalization of each sample was performed by random selection of 1 million high-quality reads, each carrying a distinct molecular identifier. Instead of being binned into consensus sequences, reads that shared molecular identifiers were thrown out. CDR3 identification, clonotype clustering and error correction used MiTCR with a Q25 quality threshold and the strictest error-elimination algorithm. A nonparametric unseen species model with Euler transformation was used to estimate a lower bound on total TCR beta diversity. TCRdb ran its own pipeline on the public reads, namely fastp trimming at Q25 and MiXCR clone calling, and kept in-frame beta chains. Records with the same CDR3 protein are collapsed into one entry carrying the most frequent genes and DNA. The V and J calls were not made by the authors but by TCRdb's processing. The sample table contains roughly 2 million distinct CDR3 sequences; only one count was recorded for 49% of them. The biggest ten clones account for less than 2.5% of the sample.

The data are from a study of blood T cells in healthy people across ages (dated by TCRdb to between 2015 and 2016). Background for the entire study: In model experiments, template switching captured about one uniquely barcoded TCR beta cDNA molecule for every two T cells. For two donors (one aged 18 to 30 and one aged 80 or older), the study analyzed two additional independent replicas of 1 million unique cDNA reads from the same blood draw. The study measured age-related changes in TCR beta repertoire diversity using deep sequencing normalized with unique cDNA molecular identifiers. Four age groups were formed from the donors: young (average about 16 years), middle-aged (just under 40), aged (roughly 58) and long-lived (more than 75). To avoid experimental bias, donors of different ages were spread randomly across the sequencing lanes. General findings and caveats noted by the study authors: Because profiling used bulk unsorted PBMCs, naive and antigen-experienced compartments could not be compared conclusively. Because the CMV infection status of the donors was unknown, age-related changes in expanded clonotypes may potentially have been confounded. Observed TCR beta diversity per million T cells fell roughly linearly with age, and a significant reduction was already apparent by age roughly 40. The percentage of naive T cells measured by flow cytometry correlated strongly with observed TCR beta diversity. Estimates of total diversity from one million sequenced T cells were regarded as lower bounds and underestimates. Compared with the aged group, the long-lived group had more naive CD4+ T cells, fewer expanded clones and increased TCR diversity, a pattern suggesting age selection.

CDR1 and CDR2, per the germline V gene, are MGHRA and YSYEKL. The CDR3 holds 15 amino acids from the cysteine to the phenylalanine. Only the CDR3 DNA stays, 45 bases, in frame from base 1. V loses 5 bases at its end and J loses 4 bases; junction bases beyond the gene matches: 8. The sample consisted of blood. The clonotype originates from a woman between 40 and 50 years old in good health. Recombination linked TRBV4-1 to TRBJ2-5, with 9 middle bases fitting TRBD1. In nucleotides, the sequence is TGCGCCAGCAGCACCCGGACAGGGGTAGGAGAGACCCAGTACTTC. It codes for CASSTRTGVGETQYF.